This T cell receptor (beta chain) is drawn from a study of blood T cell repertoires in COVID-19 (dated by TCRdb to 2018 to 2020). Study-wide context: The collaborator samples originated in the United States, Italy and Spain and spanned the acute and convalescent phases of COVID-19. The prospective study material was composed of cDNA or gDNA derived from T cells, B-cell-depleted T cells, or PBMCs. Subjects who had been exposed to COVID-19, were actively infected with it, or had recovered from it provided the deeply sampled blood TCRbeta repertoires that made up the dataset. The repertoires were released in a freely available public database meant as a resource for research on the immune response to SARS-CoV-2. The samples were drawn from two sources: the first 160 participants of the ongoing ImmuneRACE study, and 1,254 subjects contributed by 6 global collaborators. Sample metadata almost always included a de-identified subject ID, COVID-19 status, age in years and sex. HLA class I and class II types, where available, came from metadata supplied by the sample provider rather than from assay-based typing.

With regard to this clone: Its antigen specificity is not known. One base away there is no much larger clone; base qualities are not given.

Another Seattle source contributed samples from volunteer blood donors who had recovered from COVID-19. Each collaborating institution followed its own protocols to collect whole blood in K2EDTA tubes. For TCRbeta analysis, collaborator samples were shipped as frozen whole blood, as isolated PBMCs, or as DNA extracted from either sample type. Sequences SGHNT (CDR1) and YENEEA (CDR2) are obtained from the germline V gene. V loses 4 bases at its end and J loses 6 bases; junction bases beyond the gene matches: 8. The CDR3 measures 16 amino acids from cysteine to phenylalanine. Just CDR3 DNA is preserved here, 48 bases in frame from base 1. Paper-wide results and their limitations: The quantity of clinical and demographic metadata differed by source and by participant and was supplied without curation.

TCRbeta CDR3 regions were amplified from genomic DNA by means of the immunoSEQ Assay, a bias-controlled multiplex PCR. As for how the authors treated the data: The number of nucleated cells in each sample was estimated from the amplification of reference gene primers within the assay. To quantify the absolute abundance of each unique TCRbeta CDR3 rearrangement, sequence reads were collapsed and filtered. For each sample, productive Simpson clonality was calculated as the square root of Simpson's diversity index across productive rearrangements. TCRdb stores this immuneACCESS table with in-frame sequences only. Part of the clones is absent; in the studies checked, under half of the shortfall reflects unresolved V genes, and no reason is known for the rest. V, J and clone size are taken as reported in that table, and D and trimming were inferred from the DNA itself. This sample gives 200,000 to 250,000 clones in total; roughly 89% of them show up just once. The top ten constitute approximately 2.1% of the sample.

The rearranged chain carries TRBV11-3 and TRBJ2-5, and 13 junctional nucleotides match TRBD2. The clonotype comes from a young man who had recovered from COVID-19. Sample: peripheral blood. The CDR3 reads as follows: CASSSRLAGGEQTQYF. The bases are TGTGCCAGCAGCTCTCGACTAGCGGGGGGCGAGCAGACCCAGTACTTC.